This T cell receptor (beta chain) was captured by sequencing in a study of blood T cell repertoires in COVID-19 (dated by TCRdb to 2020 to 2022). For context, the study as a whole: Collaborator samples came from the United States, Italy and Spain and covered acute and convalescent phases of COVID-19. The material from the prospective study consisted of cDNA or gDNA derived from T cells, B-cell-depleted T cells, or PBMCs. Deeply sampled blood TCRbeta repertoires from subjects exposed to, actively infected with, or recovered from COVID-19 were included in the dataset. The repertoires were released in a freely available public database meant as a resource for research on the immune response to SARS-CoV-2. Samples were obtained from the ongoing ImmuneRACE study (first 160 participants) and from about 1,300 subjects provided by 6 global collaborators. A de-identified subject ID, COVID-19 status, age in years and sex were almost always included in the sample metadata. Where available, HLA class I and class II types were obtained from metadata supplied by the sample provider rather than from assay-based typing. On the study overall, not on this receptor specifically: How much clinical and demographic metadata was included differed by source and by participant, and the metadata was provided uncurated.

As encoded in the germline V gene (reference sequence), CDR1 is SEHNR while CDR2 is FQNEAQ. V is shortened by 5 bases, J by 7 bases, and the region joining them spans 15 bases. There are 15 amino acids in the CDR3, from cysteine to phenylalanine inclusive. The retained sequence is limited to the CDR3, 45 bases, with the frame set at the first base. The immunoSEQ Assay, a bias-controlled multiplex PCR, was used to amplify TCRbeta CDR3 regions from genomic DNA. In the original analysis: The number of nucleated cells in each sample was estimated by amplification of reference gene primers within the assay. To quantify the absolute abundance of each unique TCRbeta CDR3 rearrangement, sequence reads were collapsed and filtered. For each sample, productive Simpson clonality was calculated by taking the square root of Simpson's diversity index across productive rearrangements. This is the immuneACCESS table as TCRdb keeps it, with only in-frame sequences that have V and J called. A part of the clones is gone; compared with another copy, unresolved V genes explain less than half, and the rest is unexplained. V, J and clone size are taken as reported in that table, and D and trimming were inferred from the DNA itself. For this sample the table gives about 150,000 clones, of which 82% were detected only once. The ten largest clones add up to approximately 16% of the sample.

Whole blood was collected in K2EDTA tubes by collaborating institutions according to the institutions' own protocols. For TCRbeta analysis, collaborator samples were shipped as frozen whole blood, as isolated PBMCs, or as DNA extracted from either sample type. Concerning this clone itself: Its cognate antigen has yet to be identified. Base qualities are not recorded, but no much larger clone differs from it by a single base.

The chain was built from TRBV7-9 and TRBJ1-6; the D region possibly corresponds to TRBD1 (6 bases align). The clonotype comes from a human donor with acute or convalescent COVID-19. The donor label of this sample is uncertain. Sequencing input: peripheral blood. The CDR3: CASSPGGQKNSPLHF. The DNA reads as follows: TGTGCCAGCAGCCCGGGAGGACAGAAGAATTCACCCCTCCACTTT.